The T cell receptor (beta chain) under discussion was sequenced for a study of blood T cell repertoires in COVID-19. Study-level information: The United States, Italy and Spain supplied acute and convalescent COVID-19 samples.

Germline CDR1 is MDHEN and CDR2 is SYDVKM. Trimming cost V 5 bases and J 7 bases; bases outside gene matches: 11. There are 17 residues in the CDR3. Methods used by the authors: The assay estimated nucleated cells by amplifying reference gene primers. Assay: immunoSEQ multiplex PCR; the TCRdb copy retains only in-frame clones and omits some. V, J and clone size reflect that table, while D and trimming were determined from the DNA. The data show about 260,000 clones, around 90% seen once. Those designated as exposed participants met a COVID-19 case within 2 weeks before study entry. The clonotype originates from a man aged 50-59 years who had been exposed to COVID-19. This chain connects TRBV28 to TRBJ2-1; TRBD2 matches 13 bases. The sequencing input was PBMCs or T cells enriched from blood (not recorded which). The CDR3 sequence is CASSPSLAGGPENEQFF. DNA of the CDR3: TGTGCCAGCAGTCCGTCACTAGCGGGAGGGCCAGAAAATGAGCAGTTCTTC.